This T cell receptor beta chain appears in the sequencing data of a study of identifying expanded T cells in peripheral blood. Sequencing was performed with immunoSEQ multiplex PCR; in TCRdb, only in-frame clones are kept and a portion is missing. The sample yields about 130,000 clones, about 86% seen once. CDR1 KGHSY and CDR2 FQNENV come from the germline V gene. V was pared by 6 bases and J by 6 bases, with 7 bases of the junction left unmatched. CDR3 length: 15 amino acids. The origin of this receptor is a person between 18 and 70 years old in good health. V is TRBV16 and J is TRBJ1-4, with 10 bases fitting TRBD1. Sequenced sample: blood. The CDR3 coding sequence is TGTGCCAGCAGTCCTCAAGGACAGGGGGATGAAAAACTGTTTTTT. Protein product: CASSPQGQGDEKLFF.